The 13 T cell receptor beta chains listed next were all sequenced from one sample in a study of shared clonotypes between healthy human individuals. The assay was immunoSEQ multiplex PCR, and TCRdb's table has in-frame clones only and misses some. The sample records under 1,100,000 clones, around 82% being singletons. The sample consisted of memory CD4+ T cells from PBMCs. Subset meaning: CD45RA-negative fraction. The receptors were sampled from a man younger than 35 in good health. Some clones in this sample may be carry-over from other donors' samples.

The CDR3 here is CASSALDRGSNEQFF. CDR3 DNA sequence: TGCGCCAGCAGCGCCTTAGACAGGGGAAGTAATGAGCAGTTCTTC. The chain carries TRBV5-1 and TRBJ2-1, with 8 bases aligning to TRBD1. J was trimmed by 7 bases and V by 4 bases; bases with no gene match: 10. CDR3 length: 15 amino acids. Germline CDR1 SGHRS, CDR2 YFSETQ. The whole variable domain, filled in from reference TRBV5-1 and TRBJ2-1, reads KAGVTQTPRYLIKTRGQQVTLSCSPISGHRSVSWYQQTPGQGLQFLFEYFSETQRNKGNFPGRFSGRQFSNSRSEMNVSTLELGDSALYLCASSALDRGSNEQFFGPGTRLTVL.

This chain joins TRBV28 and TRBJ1-2, with 7 bases aligning to TRBD1. This CDR3 is 14 amino acids long. CDR1 and CDR2 (germline): MDHEN, SYDVKM. J gave up 4 bases and V 6 bases, and 8 bases lay outside the gene matches. As DNA, the CDR3 is TGTGCCAGCAGCCGAGAGGGGGACAGCTATGGCTACACCTTC. This sequence encodes CASSREGDSYGYTF.

This clone is a singleton in its sample. V and J are TRBV21-1 and TRBJ2-3; the DNA was not compared with TRBD2, the D call given in the table. TRBV21-1 is an annotated pseudogene. This CDR3 region has 21 residues. The CDR3 spells CASSCTGLAVRCGRATDTQYF. The CDR3 DNA is TGTGCCAGCAGCTGCACGGGACTAGCGGTCAGGTGCGGGCGTGCCACAGATACGCAGTATTTT.

The chain is built from TRBV11-2 and TRBJ2-1; D uncertain. The CDR3 runs 14 residues. Germline CDR1 and CDR2: SGHAT and FQNNGV. The germline V and J ends were trimmed by 2 bases and 0 bases, with 5 bases remaining between them. The CDR3 is CASSLYYSYNEQFF. The CDR3, as DNA: TGTGCCAGCAGCTTATACTACTCCTACAATGAGCAGTTCTTC.

This clone was detected a few times. The chain is built from TRBV11-2 and TRBJ2-1, with D possibly being TRBD2 (5 bases). Trimming cost V 0 bases and J 2 bases, with 14 bases left between them. Germline V lookup: CDR1 SGHAT, CDR2 FQNNGV. This CDR3 contains 17 residues. CDR3 protein: CASSLDLVGVPYNEQFF. DNA for the CDR3: TGTGCCAGCAGCTTAGATTTGGTGGGAGTTCCCTACAATGAGCAGTTCTTC.

The V gene is TRBV19, the J gene TRBJ2-3; possibly TRBD1 for D (6 bases). Trimming left V 7 bases short and J 2 bases short, with 16 bases between. Germline CDR1 is LNHDA and CDR2 is SQIVND (reference sequence). The CDR3 length is 15 residues. CDR3 sequence: CASTRGQTFTDTQYF. CDR3 nucleotides: TGTGCCAGTACCCGCGGACAGACCTTCACAGATACGCAGTATTTT.

Worth noting for this clone: Within the sample, other DNA sequences also encode this same CDR3. This chain links TRBV28 with TRBJ2-6, with D uncertain. The germline V gene has CDR1 MDHEN and CDR2 SYDVKM. The CDR3 totals 15 residues. Deletions cut 2 bases from V and 0 bases from J, with 5 bases between. In nucleotides, the CDR3 is TGTGCCAGCAGTTTACTAGGCTCTGGGGCCAACGTCCTGACTTTC. Amino acids: CASSLLGSGANVLTF.

The table lists this clone with many counts. J is TRBJ1-1 and V is TRBV11-3; no clear D gene. This CDR3 contains 13 residues. The V end was cut by 1 base, the J end by 4 bases, with 7 bases between. Germline V CDR1 and CDR2: SGHNT, YENEEA. DNA of the CDR3: TGTGCCAGCAGCTTAGCCTTCGGCACTGAAGCTTTCTTT. Translated: CASSLAFGTEAFF.

The chain employs TRBV18 and TRBJ2-7; unclear D gene. Trimming pared 5 bases from V and 3 bases from J, leaving 14 bases between. This CDR3 comprises 14 residues. Germline loops: CDR1 KGHSH, CDR2 LQKENI. The CDR3 region has the DNA TGTGCCAGCTCAGTTGGTCATCCAGGCTACGAGCAGTACTTC. Translation: CASSVGHPGYEQYF.

This clone is a singleton in its sample. V usage is TRBV7-2 and J usage is TRBJ2-2; D gene ambiguous. Per germline, CDR1 SGHTA and CDR2 FQGNSA. CDR3 length: 14 amino acids. V gave up 5 bases and J gave up 2 bases, with 9 bases separating them. CDR3 sequence reads: CASSRARNTGELFF. The CDR3 DNA sequence: TGTGCCAGCAGCCGGGCGAGAAACACCGGGGAGCTGTTTTTT.

This chain links TRBV30 with TRBJ1-1; no clear D. The CDR3 is 12 amino acids. Germline loops: CDR1 GTSNPN, CDR2 SVGIG (reference sequence). V dropped 1 base and J dropped 3 bases, with 6 bases sitting between them. The CDR3 is CAWSAGHTEAFF. CDR3 nucleotide sequence: TGTGCCTGGAGTGCAGGTCACACTGAAGCTTTCTTT.

The V gene is TRBV4-3, the J gene TRBJ2-7; 7 positions match TRBD2. The V segment lost 0 bases and the J segment 3 bases; nucleotides outside the gene matches: 11. There are 17 residues in the CDR3. Germline V gives CDR1 LGHNA, CDR2 YSLEER. CDR3 sequence (DNA): TGCGCCAGCAGCCAAGACGGGGCTGCGGGAGTGATCTACGAGCAGTACTTC. This sequence encodes CASSQDGAAGVIYEQYF.

The CDR3 DNA reads as TGCGCCAGCAGCTTGCAGGGGAACTACGAGCAGTACTTC. Its translation: CASSLQGNYEQYF. This chain connects TRBV5-1 to TRBJ2-7; D perhaps matches TRBD1 (6 bases). From germline, CDR1 is SGHRS and CDR2 YFSETQ. This CDR3 spans 13 amino acids. Trimming removed 1 base from V and 3 bases from J, with 8 bases in between.